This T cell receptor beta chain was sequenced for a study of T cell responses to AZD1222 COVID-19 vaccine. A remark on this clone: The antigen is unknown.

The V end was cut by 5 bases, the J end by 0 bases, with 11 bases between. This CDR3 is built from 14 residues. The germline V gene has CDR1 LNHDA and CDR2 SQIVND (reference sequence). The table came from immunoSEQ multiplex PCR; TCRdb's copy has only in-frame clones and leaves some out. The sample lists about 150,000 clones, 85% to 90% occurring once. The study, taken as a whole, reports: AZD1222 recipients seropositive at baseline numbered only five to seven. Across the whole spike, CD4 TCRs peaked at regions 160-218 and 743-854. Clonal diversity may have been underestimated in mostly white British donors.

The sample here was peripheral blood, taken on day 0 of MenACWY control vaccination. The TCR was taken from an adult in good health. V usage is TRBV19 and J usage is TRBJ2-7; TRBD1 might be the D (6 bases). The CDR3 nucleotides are TGTGCCAGTAGTCCACAGGGCCCCTCCTACGAGCAGTACTTC. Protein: CASSPQGPSYEQYF.